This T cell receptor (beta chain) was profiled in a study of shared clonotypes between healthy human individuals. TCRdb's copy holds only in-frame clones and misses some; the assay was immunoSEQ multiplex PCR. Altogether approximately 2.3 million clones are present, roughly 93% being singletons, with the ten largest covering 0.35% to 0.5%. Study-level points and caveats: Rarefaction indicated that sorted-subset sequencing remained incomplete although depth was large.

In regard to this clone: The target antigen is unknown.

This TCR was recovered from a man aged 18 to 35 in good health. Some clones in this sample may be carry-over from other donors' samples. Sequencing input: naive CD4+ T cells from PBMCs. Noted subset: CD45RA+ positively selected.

The CDR3 sequence is CASFSGTSTDTQYF. CDR3 sequence (DNA): TGTGCCAGCTTTTCGGGCACTAGCACAGATACGCAGTATTTT. V and J are TRBV28 and TRBJ2-3; D gene ambiguous. Germline loops: CDR1 MDHEN, CDR2 SYDVKM. Trimming took off 8 bases at V and 0 bases at J, with 12 bases between the two ends. This CDR3 has 14 amino acids.